Included here is one T cell receptor (beta chain) sequence, with context. The antigen is undetermined. This CDR3 spans 14 amino acids. The ends were cut back, 6 bases at V and 0 bases at J, with 11 bases in the middle. The germline V gene encodes CDR1 MNHEY and CDR2 SVGAGI. These data are taken from a study of T cell responses to AZD1222 COVID-19 vaccine. Study-level points and caveats: Donors, mostly white British, included more females; clonal diversity was possibly underestimated. Reports indicate that nearly half of spike-specific TCRs are directed at unmutated variant regions.

Sequencing used immunoSEQ multiplex PCR; TCRdb keeps in-frame clones, though not all of them. The table shows about 270,000 clones, with roughly 93% occurring only once. The sequenced sample was peripheral blood, obtained 28 days after the second AZD1222 dose. This TCR derives from an adult who received the AZD1222 COVID-19 vaccine. This rearrangement joins TRBV6-5 to TRBJ1-1, with D tentatively TRBD1 (5 bases). The CDR3 DNA is TGTGCCAGCAGCCGGGGCGGACTGAACACTGAAGCTTTCTTT. Its translation: CASSRGGLNTEAFF.